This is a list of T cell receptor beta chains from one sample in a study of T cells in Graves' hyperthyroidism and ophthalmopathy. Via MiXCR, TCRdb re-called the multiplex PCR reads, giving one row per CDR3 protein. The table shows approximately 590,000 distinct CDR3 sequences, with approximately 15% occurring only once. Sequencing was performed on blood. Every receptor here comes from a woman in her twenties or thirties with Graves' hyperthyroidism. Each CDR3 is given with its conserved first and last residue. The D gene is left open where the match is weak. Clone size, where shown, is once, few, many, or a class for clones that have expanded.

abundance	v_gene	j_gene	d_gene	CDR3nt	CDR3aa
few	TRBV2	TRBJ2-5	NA	TGTGCCAGCAGTTTATGGCGGGAAGGCCAAGAGACCCAGTACTTC	CASSLWREGQETQYF
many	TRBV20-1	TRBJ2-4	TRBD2	TGCAGTGCTAGAGCCAGCGGGAGGACGAACATTCAGTACTTC	CSARASGRTNIQYF
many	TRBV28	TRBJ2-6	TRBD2	TGTGCCAGCAGTTCCCCCGCGGGAGCCTTCTCTGGGGCCAACGTCCTGACTTTC	CASSSPAGAFSGANVLTF
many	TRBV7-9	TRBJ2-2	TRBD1	TGTGCCAGCAGCCGCATAAAAACCGGGACAGGGAAGAACACCGGGGAGCTGTTTTTT	CASSRIKTGTGKNTGELFF
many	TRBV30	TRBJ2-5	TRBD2	TGTGCCTGGTCAAGCGGGAGGGCCGGAGAGACCCAGTACTTC	CAWSSGRAGETQYF
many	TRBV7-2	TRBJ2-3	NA	TGTGCCAGCAGCCAATCTTTACAGGGAGGGCGGGATACGCAGTATTTT	CASSQSLQGGRDTQYF
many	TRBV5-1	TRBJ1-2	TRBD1	TGCGCCAGCAGCCTCGCCTGGGACAGGGCCGTGTCTGGCTACACCTTC	CASSLAWDRAVSGYTF
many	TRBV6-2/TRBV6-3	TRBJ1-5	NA	TGTGCCAGCAGTTCTGACCCCCGAGTTAATCAGCCCCAGCATTTT	CASSSDPRVNQPQHF
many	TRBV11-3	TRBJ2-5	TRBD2	TGTGCCAGCAGCCCTCATAGCGGGAGCCAGACCCAGTACTTC	CASSPHSGSQTQYF
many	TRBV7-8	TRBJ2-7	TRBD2	TGTGCCAGCAGCTTAGGGGTGACTGGAGGACTAGTCTCTTTCCACGAGCAGTACTTC	CASSLGVTGGLVSFHEQYF
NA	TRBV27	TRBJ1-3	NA	TGTGCCAGCAGTGCCTTTCGGGGGTCCGGAAACACCATATATTTT	CASSAFRGSGNTIYF
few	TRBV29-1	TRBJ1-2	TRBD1	TGCAGCGTTGTAGCTCGACAGGGGAAAGGCTACACCTTC	CSVVARQGKGYTF
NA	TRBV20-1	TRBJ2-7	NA	TGCAGTGCTAAGGCAGGGGATAACGAGCAGTACTTC	CSAKAGDNEQYF
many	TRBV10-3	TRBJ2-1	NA	TGTGCCATCAGTGAGTCAGGGGACGTACTTGAGCAGTTCTTC	CAISESGDVLEQFF
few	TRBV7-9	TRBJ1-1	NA	TGTGCCAGCAGCTTAGCGCGTCAGGCGGGAGCTTTCTTT	CASSLARQAGAFF